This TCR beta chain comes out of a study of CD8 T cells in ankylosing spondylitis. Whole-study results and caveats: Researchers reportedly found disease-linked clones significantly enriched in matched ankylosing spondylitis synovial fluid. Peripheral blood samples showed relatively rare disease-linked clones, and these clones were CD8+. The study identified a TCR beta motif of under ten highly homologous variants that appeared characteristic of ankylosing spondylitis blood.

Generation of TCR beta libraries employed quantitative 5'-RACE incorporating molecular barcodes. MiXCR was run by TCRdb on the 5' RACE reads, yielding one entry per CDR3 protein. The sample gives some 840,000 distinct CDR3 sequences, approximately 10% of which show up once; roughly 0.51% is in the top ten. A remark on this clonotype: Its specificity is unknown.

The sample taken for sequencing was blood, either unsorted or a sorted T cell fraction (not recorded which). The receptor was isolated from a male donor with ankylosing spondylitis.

The CDR3 nucleotides are TGCGCCAGCAGCGGCAGGACCAGCTACGAGCAGTACTTC. It yields the protein CASSGRTSYEQYF. The genes are TRBV5-1 and TRBJ2-7, with no clear D. Between the trimmed V and J ends, which lost 4 bases and 3 bases, there was a span of 11 bases. Per germline, CDR1 SGHRS and CDR2 YFSETQ. This CDR3 spans 13 amino acids.